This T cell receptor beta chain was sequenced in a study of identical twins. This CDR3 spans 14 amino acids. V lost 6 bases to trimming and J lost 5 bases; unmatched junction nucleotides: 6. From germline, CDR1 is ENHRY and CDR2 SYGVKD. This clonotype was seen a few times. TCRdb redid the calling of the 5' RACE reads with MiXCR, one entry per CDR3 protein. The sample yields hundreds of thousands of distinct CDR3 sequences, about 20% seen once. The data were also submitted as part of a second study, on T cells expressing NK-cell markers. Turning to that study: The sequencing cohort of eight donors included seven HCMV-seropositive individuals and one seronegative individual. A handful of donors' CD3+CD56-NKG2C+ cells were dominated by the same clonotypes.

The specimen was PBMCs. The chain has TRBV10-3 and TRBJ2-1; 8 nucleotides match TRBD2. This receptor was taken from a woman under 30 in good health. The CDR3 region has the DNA TGTGCCATCAGGACCGGGACTAGGGACAATGAGCAGTTCTTC. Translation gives CAIRTGTRDNEQFF.